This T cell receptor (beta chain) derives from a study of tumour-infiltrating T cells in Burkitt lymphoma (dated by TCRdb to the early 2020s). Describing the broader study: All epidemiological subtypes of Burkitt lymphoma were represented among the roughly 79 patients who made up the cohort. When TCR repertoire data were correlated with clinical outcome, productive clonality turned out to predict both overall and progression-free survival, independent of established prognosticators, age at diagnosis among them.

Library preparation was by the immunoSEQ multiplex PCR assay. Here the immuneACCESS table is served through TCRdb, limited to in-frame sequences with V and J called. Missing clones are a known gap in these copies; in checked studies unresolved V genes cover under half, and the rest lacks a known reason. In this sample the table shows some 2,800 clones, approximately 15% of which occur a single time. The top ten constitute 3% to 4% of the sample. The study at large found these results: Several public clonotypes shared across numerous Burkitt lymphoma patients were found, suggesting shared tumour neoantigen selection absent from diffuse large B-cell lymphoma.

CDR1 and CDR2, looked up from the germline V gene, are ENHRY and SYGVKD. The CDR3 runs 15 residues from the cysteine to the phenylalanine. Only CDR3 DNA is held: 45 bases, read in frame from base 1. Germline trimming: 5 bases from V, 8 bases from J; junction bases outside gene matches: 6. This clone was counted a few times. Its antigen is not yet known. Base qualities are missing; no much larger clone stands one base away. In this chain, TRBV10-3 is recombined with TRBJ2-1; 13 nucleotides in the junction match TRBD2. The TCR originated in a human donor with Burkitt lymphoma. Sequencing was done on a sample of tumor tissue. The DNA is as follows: TGTGCCATCAGTCCAGGGACTAGCGGGAATGATGAGCAGTTCTTC. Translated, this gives CAISPGTSGNDEQFF.